These 14 T cell receptor beta chains originate from one sample sequenced in a study of blood T cell repertoires in COVID-19. Repertoires were generated with immunoSEQ multiplex PCR, while TCRdb's copy carries only in-frame clones and drops some. This sample has 25,000 to 30,000 clones, with roughly 84% found just once. Input material: peripheral blood. All receptors derive from a human donor in a cohort sampled during active COVID-19.

V gene TRBV5-1 combines with J gene TRBJ2-2; tentative D call: TRBD2 (5 bases). The CDR3 runs 16 residues. Per the germline V gene, CDR1 is SGHRS and CDR2 is YFSETQ. V lost 4 bases to trimming and J lost 0 bases, with 13 bases between them. The CDR3 coding sequence is TGCGCCAGCAGCACCTCAGACGGGGCGAACACCGGGGAGCTGTTTTTT. Its translation: CASSTSDGANTGELFF.

J is TRBJ1-4 and V is TRBV7-2, with 9 positions matching TRBD1. V lost 1 base and J lost 5; bases outside the gene matches: 8. In germline, CDR1 is SGHTA, CDR2 FQGNSA. The CDR3 loop spans 17 amino acids. In DNA form, the CDR3 reads TGTGCCAGCAGCTTAGGACAGGGGGGGAGGGTAAATGAAAAACTGTTTTTT. Protein: CASSLGQGGRVNEKLFF.

This clone has only one observation. This rearrangement joins TRBV4-2 to TRBJ2-4; possible D gene TRBD2, 6 bases. With 1 base removed from V and 8 bases from J, the gap between germline ends came to 12 bases. From germline, CDR1 is LGHNA and CDR2 YNFKEQ. The CDR3 length is 14 residues. Here the CDR3 reads CASSQAEWGDIQYF. CDR3 nucleotide sequence: TGTGCCAGCAGCCAAGCCGAGTGGGGGGACATTCAGTACTTC.

The genes are TRBV7-2 and TRBJ1-4; weak D call: TRBD1 (5 bases). The V and J ends lost 8 bases and 8 bases respectively, with 12 bases between them. This CDR3 has 12 residues. The V gene's germline CDR1 is SGHTA and CDR2 FQGNSA. The CDR3 nucleotides are TGTGCCAGCGGTGGGACTGGAGAAAAACTGTTTTTT. Protein sequence: CASGGTGEKLFF. The full variable domain, in which reference TRBV7-2 and TRBJ1-4 provide the parts outside the CDR3, is GAGVSQSPSNKVTEKGKDVELRCDPISGHTALYWYRQSLGQGLEFLIYFQGNSAPDKSGLPSDRFSAERTGGSVSTLTIQRTQQEDSAVYLCASGGTGEKLFFGSGTQLSVL.

The CDR3 DNA reads as TGTGCCAGCAGTTTCGGGGGTAATTCACCCCTCCACTTT. Residues: CASSFGGNSPLHF. The chain carries TRBV12-3 or TRBV12-4 and TRBJ1-6; D might be TRBD1 (5 bases). CDR3 length: 13 residues. Trimming shortened V by 3 bases and J by 6 bases, and 6 bases separated the two germline ends.

The chain employs TRBV5-1 and TRBJ2-3, with a weak D call TRBD2 (6 bases). The CDR3 is made up of 15 amino acids. Germline V gene data show CDR1 as SGHRS and CDR2 as YFSETQ. Deletions cut 2 bases from V and 0 bases from J, with 10 bases between. The CDR3 loop is CASSLMTSSTDTQYF. CDR3 DNA: TGCGCCAGCAGCTTAATGACTAGTAGCACAGATACGCAGTATTTT.

The chain joins TRBV24-1 to TRBJ2-7; D is possibly TRBD1 (5 bases). This CDR3 comprises 12 residues. The V and J ends lost 4 bases and 4 bases respectively, with 7 bases between them. CDR1 and CDR2 from the germline V gene are KGHDR and SFDVKD. CDR3 in amino acids: CATSEQGYEQYF. The CDR3 coding sequence is TGTGCCACCAGTGAGCAGGGTTACGAGCAGTACTTC.

This clone was counted only a few times. The V call is TRBV6-5, the J call TRBJ1-1; D uncertain. Germline CDR1 and CDR2: MNHEY and SVGAGI. This CDR3 region has 13 residues. The V gene lost 3 bases and the J gene lost 2 bases, with 7 bases spanning the gap. CDR3 DNA sequence: TGTGCCAGCAGTTATCTAGCTAACACTGAAGCTTTCTTT. The encoded protein is CASSYLANTEAFF.

CDR3 nucleotide sequence: TGTGCCAGCATCGAGAGAAGGGTTGGGGGGGAGCAGTACTTC. Translating it yields CASIERRVGGEQYF. V gene TRBV2 combines with J gene TRBJ2-7, with D possibly being TRBD2 (6 bases). Germline CDR1 is SNHLY and CDR2 is FYNNEI. Between the trimmed V and J ends, which lost 7 bases and 7 bases, there was a span of 20 bases. CDR3 length: 14 amino acids.

The gene calls are TRBV10-2 and TRBJ2-4; possible D gene TRBD2, 6 bases. Germline CDR1 WSHSY, CDR2 SAAADI. This CDR3 has 13 residues. Trimming removed 5 bases from V and 9 bases from J, with 14 bases in between. The CDR3 nucleotides are TGCGCCAGCAGTTCCACGCGGGGAGGCATTCAGTACTTC. Protein: CASSSTRGGIQYF.

The chain has TRBV7-9 and TRBJ2-3, with TRBD2 identical over 12 bases. After removal of 7 bases from V and 4 bases from J, the junction contained 3 bases not matched to a gene. The CDR3 has 14 residues. Germline V gives CDR1 SEHNR, CDR2 FQNEAQ (reference sequence). CDR3 in DNA: TGTGCCAGCACTAGCGGGGGGGCAGCAGATACGCAGTATTTT. This gives the protein CASTSGGAADTQYF.

V is TRBV7-2 and J is TRBJ2-1; TRBD1 aligns across 11 bases. Trimming removed 1 base from V and 8 bases from J; junction bases left unmatched: 4. The length of the CDR3 is 15 residues. CDR1 is SGHTA and CDR2 is FQGNSA in the germline V gene. The CDR3 bases are TGTGCCAGCAGCTTAGTAGGACAGGGGGCCTATGAGCAGTTCTTC. Translation gives CASSLVGQGAYEQFF.

The V call is TRBV4-1, the J call TRBJ1-1, with TRBD1 identical over 7 bases. Per the germline V gene, CDR1 is MGHRA and CDR2 is YSYEKL. The V segment lost 3 bases and the J segment 5 bases; nucleotides outside the gene matches: 9. The CDR3 totals 15 residues. CDR3 loop: CASSHQQGIGTEAFF. In DNA, the CDR3 is TGCGCCAGCAGCCACCAACAGGGGATCGGGACTGAAGCTTTCTTT.

V is TRBV20-1 and J is TRBJ2-5; the match to TRBD2 covers 9 bases. With 3 bases clipped from V and 5 bases from J, the junction kept 7 bases outside the gene matches. CDR1 is DFQATT, CDR2 SNEGSKA, per germline (reference sequence). There are 14 residues in the CDR3. CDR3 sequence (DNA): TGCAGTGCTAGTACCGGGACTAGCTTGGAGACCCAGTACTTC. Amino acid sequence: CSASTGTSLETQYF.